A selection of T cell receptor beta chains follows, all from one sample in a study of blood T cell repertoires in COVID-19. Method: immunoSEQ multiplex PCR; TCRdb's copy keeps in-frame clones and lacks some. The sample contains 39,000 or so clones, roughly 87% of which appear only once. Sequencing was carried out using peripheral blood. Every receptor here comes from a human donor in a cohort sampled during active COVID-19. Each CDR3 is given with its conserved first and last residue. The D gene is left open where the match is weak. Clone size, where shown, is once, few, many, or a class for clones that have expanded.

V	size	J	D	CDR3	DNA
TRBV4-1	.	TRBJ2-1	.	CASSLEGQLGNEQFF	TGCGCCAGCAGCCTTGAGGGACAACTGGGCAATGAGCAGTTCTTC
TRBV7-9	once	TRBJ1-2	.	CASSKGDTTFYGYTF	TGTGCCAGCAGCAAAGGGGACACCACATTCTATGGCTACACCTTC
TRBV27	.	TRBJ2-7	TRBD1	CASSLGGQGGGEQYF	TGTGCCAGCAGTTTAGGGGGACAGGGAGGCGGCGAGCAGTACTTC
TRBV13	.	TRBJ1-2	.	CASSRGRGYGYTF	TGTGCCAGCAGCCGCGGGCGGGGCTATGGCTACACCTTC
TRBV7-9	.	TRBJ2-1	TRBD2	CASSAAGRELEQFF	TGTGCCAGCAGCGCTGCTGGGCGGGAGCTTGAGCAGTTCTTC
TRBV19	few	TRBJ2-3	TRBD1	CASSPIPQGLSRTDTQYF	TGTGCCAGTAGTCCGATTCCACAGGGGCTATCCAGGACAGATACGCAGTATTTT
TRBV13	.	TRBJ1-1	.	CASSLVEGLNTEAFF	TGTGCCAGCAGCTTAGTGGAGGGGTTGAACACTGAAGCTTTCTTT
TRBV2	.	TRBJ2-3	TRBD2	CASSEGLARADTQYF	TGTGCCAGCAGTGAGGGACTAGCGAGAGCAGATACGCAGTATTTT
TRBV12-3/TRBV12-4	.	TRBJ1-2	TRBD1	CASTQGWTGFAF	TGTGCCAGCACCCAGGGCTGGACAGGGTTCGCCTTC
TRBV11-2	.	TRBJ1-5	.	CASSRNQGNQPQHF	TGTGCCAGCAGCCGAAACCAGGGAAACCAGCCCCAGCATTTT
TRBV11-3	.	TRBJ2-1	.	CASSLAGYNEQFF	TGTGCCAGCAGCTTAGCGGGGTACAATGAGCAGTTCTTC
TRBV24-1	few	TRBJ1-1	.	CATGTFFF	TGTGCCACCGGCACGTTTTTCTTT
TRBV4-3	.	TRBJ2-3	.	CASSQDMAYTQYF	TGCGCCAGCAGCCAAGACATGGCTTATACGCAGTATTTT
TRBV15	.	TRBJ1-1	.	CATSDPRRENTEAFF	TGTGCCACCAGCGACCCCAGGAGGGAGAACACTGAAGCTTTCTTT
TRBV7-9	.	TRBJ2-5	.	CASSSLHSQETQYF	TGTGCCAGCAGCTCCCTTCATAGCCAAGAGACCCAGTACTTC
TRBV10-1	.	TRBJ2-7	TRBD2	CASSAGTSHYEQYF	TGCGCCAGCAGTGCAGGGACTAGTCACTACGAGCAGTACTTC
TRBV29-1	.	TRBJ2-1	.	CSVESRGAGNEQFF	TGCAGCGTTGAGTCTCGGGGGGCCGGCAATGAGCAGTTCTTC
TRBV15	.	TRBJ2-7	TRBD1	CATSRGWTGQGAYEQYF	TGTGCCACCAGCAGAGGGTGGACGGGACAGGGGGCTTACGAGCAGTACTTC
TRBV3-1/TRBV3-2	.	TRBJ2-3	.	CASSLYTDTQYF	TGTGCCAGCAGCCTCTACACAGATACGCAGTATTTT
TRBV5-5	.	TRBJ1-2	.	CASSLSTSNYGYTF	TGTGCCAGCAGCTTGAGCACTTCTAACTATGGCTACACCTTC
TRBV6-2/TRBV6-3	.	TRBJ1-2	.	CASSYGHYGYTF	TGTGCCAGCAGTTATGGGCACTATGGCTACACCTTC
TRBV7-8	.	TRBJ2-7	.	CASSLRRGPYEQYF	TGTGCCAGCAGCTTAAGGAGGGGGCCCTACGAGCAGTACTTC
TRBV19	.	TRBJ2-1	TRBD1	CASSEAGTGKSNEQFF	TGTGCCAGTAGTGAGGCCGGGACAGGGAAATCAAATGAGCAGTTCTTC
TRBV9	.	TRBJ2-1	TRBD2	CASSSRTSGSHEQFF	TGTGCCAGCAGCTCTAGGACTAGCGGGAGCCATGAGCAGTTCTTC
TRBV7-6	.	TRBJ2-7	.	CASSFRGTDEQYF	TGTGCCAGCAGCTTCCGGGGGACGGACGAGCAGTACTTC
TRBV20-1	once	TRBJ2-5	.	CSASSPGETQYF	TGCAGTGCTAGTTCCCCGGGGGAGACCCAGTACTTC
TRBV7-6	.	TRBJ2-5	.	CASSLTHQETQYF	TGTGCCAGCAGCCTGACTCACCAAGAGACCCAGTACTTC
TRBV2	.	TRBJ1-1	.	CASSQDPRYTEAFF	TGTGCCAGCAGCCAAGACCCCAGGTACACTGAAGCTTTCTTT
TRBV4-1	.	TRBJ2-4	.	CASSQEGSLAKNIQYF	TGCGCCAGCAGCCAAGAGGGCTCCCTCGCCAAAAACATTCAGTACTTC
TRBV5-1	.	TRBJ2-5	.	CASGRQALRETQYF	TGCGCCAGCGGGAGACAGGCCCTCAGGGAGACCCAGTACTTC
TRBV4-2	.	TRBJ1-1	.	CASARDINTEAFF	TGTGCCAGCGCCCGGGACATCAACACTGAAGCTTTCTTT
TRBV30	.	TRBJ2-5	.	CAWSSYQETQYF	TGTGCCTGGAGTTCGTACCAAGAGACCCAGTACTTC
TRBV30	.	TRBJ2-3	TRBD1	CAGGRLGQPTDTQYF	TGTGCCGGAGGTCGCCTGGGACAGCCCACAGATACGCAGTATTTT
TRBV4-3	.	TRBJ2-5	.	CASSQDDRQGETQYF	TGCGCCAGCAGCCAAGATGATCGGCAGGGAGAGACCCAGTACTTC
TRBV6-4	.	TRBJ1-3	TRBD1	CASSPTGEGNTIYF	TGTGCCAGCAGCCCAACAGGGGAAGGAAACACCATATATTTT
TRBV14	.	TRBJ2-7	TRBD1	CASSTRQGTYEQYF	TGTGCCAGCAGCACCCGACAGGGAACCTACGAGCAGTACTTC
TRBV6-5	.	TRBJ1-2	TRBD1	CASRSIGQDYGYTF	TGTGCCAGCAGATCTATCGGACAGGACTATGGCTACACCTTC
TRBV7-2	.	TRBJ1-1	.	CASSNSVRTEAFF	TGTGCCAGCTCCAATTCCGTACGGACTGAAGCTTTCTTT
TRBV7-9	.	TRBJ2-5	TRBD2	CASSLGTGGRETQYF	TGTGCCAGCAGCTTAGGAACGGGGGGGCGCGAGACCCAGTACTTC
TRBV7-2	.	TRBJ1-1	TRBD1	CASSLVGAGGTEAFF	TGTGCCAGCAGCTTAGTAGGGGCAGGGGGCACTGAAGCTTTCTTT
TRBV5-1	once	TRBJ2-2	TRBD2	CASSYAGAGELFF	TGCGCCAGCAGCTACGCGGGGGCCGGGGAGCTGTTTTTT
TRBV29-1	.	TRBJ2-1	TRBD2	CSARLADYNEQFF	TGCAGCGCTCGACTAGCGGACTACAATGAGCAGTTCTTC
TRBV7-9	once	TRBJ2-2	TRBD2	CASSLGSSGRETGELFF	TGTGCCAGCAGCTTAGGATCTAGCGGGAGAGAGACCGGGGAGCTGTTTTTT
TRBV4-1	.	TRBJ1-6	TRBD1	CASSQGTGYRRLGSSPLHF	TGCGCCAGCAGCCAAGGGACAGGGTACCGGAGGCTGGGGAGTTCACCCCTCCACTTT
TRBV5-1	.	TRBJ2-2	.	CASSLGLGADTGELFF	TGCGCCAGCAGCTTGGGGCTAGGGGCCGACACCGGGGAGCTGTTTTTT
TRBV7-9	few	TRBJ2-1	TRBD2	CASSLGLAGVGEQFF	TGTGCCAGCAGCTTGGGTTTAGCGGGAGTAGGTGAGCAGTTCTTC
TRBV9	once	TRBJ2-6	.	CASSVRVEGANVLTF	TGTGCCAGCAGCGTCAGGGTGGAAGGGGCCAACGTCCTGACTTTC
TRBV2	once	TRBJ1-2	.	CASSEGQSYGYTF	TGTGCCAGCAGTGAAGGACAGTCATATGGCTACACCTTC
TRBV5-1	.	TRBJ2-3	TRBD2	CASTQLAAGADTQYF	TGCGCCAGCACCCAACTAGCGGCAGGGGCAGATACGCAGTATTTT